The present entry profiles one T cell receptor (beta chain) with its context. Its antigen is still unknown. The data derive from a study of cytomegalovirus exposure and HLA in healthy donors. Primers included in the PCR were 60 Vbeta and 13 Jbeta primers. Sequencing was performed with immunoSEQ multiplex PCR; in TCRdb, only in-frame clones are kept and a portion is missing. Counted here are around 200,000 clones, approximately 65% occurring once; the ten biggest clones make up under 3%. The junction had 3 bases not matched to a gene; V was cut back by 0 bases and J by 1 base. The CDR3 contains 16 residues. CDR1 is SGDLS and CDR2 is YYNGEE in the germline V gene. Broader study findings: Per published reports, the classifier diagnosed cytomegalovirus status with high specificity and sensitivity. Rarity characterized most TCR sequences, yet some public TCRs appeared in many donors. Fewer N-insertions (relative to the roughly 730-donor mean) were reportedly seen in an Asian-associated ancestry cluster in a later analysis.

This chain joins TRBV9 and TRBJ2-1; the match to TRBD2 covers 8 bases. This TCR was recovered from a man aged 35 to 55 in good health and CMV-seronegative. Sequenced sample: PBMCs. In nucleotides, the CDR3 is TGTGCCAGCAGCGTAGAGGGACTAGAGTCCTACAATGAGCAGTTCTTC. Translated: CASSVEGLESYNEQFF.